One and the same sample provided the 26 T cell receptor beta chains below, sequenced in a study of long-term antiretroviral therapy in people with HIV. Runs used v3.0 of the immunoSEQ assay and were done at survey level. Libraries were prepared by immunoSEQ multiplex PCR; TCRdb keeps only in-frame clonotypes and omits some of them. Altogether about 12,000 clones are present, approximately 77% being singletons, with the ten largest covering under 25%. Sequencing was performed on unsorted PBMCs, taken 0.5 years before starting antiretroviral therapy. The receptors here all came from a middle-aged woman with HIV.

CDR3 protein: CASSTQGNYNEQFF. The CDR3 DNA reads as TGTGCCAGCAGTACCCAGGGGAATTACAATGAGCAGTTCTTC. V is TRBV27 and J is TRBJ2-1; a weak D match, TRBD1 (6 bases). The CDR3 runs 14 residues. The germline V gene has CDR1 MNHEY and CDR2 SMNVEV (reference sequence). Trimming left V 5 bases short and J 4 bases short, with 12 bases between.

The V call is TRBV7-6, the J call TRBJ2-7, with no clear D. The CDR3 extends over 12 amino acids. V gave up 5 bases and J gave up 6 bases, with 11 bases separating them. CDR1 and CDR2 from the germline V gene are SGHVS and FNYEAQ. The CDR3 coding sequence is TGTGCCAGCAGCCCCCAAACGAGCGAGCAGTACTTC. Translated, it gives CASSPQTSEQYF.

For the CDR3, the DNA is TGTGCCACCAGCGGAAGAATAAACTCCTATAATTCACCCCTCCACTTT. Translated, it gives CATSGRINSYNSPLHF. This sequence joins TRBV15 and TRBJ1-6; D is unclear. Germline assignment: CDR1 LNHNV and CDR2 YYDKDF (reference sequence). The CDR3 is made up of 16 amino acids. The V and J ends lost 5 bases and 0 bases respectively, with 11 bases between them.

J is TRBJ2-1 and V is TRBV29-1; no definite D call. V was cut by 4 bases and J by 10 bases, with 11 bases left in between. Germline-derived CDR1 and CDR2 are SQVTM and ANQGSEA. CDR3 length: 11 residues. The CDR3 sequence: CSVVWATEQFF. The CDR3 DNA is TGCAGCGTTGTCTGGGCCACAGAGCAGTTCTTC.

This chain connects TRBV5-6 to TRBJ1-2; tentative D call: TRBD1 (6 bases). The CDR3 spans 16 residues. Germline CDR1 SGHDT, CDR2 YYEEEE. Trimming removed 4 bases from V and 4 bases from J, with 20 bases in between. The CDR3 sequence is CASSPAWGAEGYGYTF. The CDR3 DNA reads as TGTGCCAGCAGCCCGGCTTGGGGGGCCGAGGGCTATGGCTACACCTTC. The full variable domain, in which reference TRBV5-6 and TRBJ1-2 provide the parts outside the CDR3, is DAGVTQSPTHLIKTRGQQVTLRCSPKSGHDTVSWYQQALGQGPQFIFQYYEEEERQRGNFPDRFSGHQFPNYSSELNVNALLLGDSALYLCASSPAWGAEGYGYTFGSGTRLTVV.

This chain connects TRBV13 to TRBJ1-1; D is possibly TRBD1 (5 bases). V was shortened by 7 bases and J by 9 bases, with 18 bases between the two germline ends. Germline V gives CDR1 PRHDT, CDR2 FYEKMQ (reference sequence). The CDR3 consists of 13 residues. In DNA form, the CDR3 reads TGTGCCAGCACTCCCCAGGGACTAACTCAAGCTTTCTTT. It yields the protein CASTPQGLTQAFF.

The chain employs TRBV11-2 and TRBJ2-7; D is possibly TRBD2 (6 bases). CDR1 and CDR2 from the germline V gene are SGHAT and FQNNGV. The CDR3 runs to 13 residues. Trimming removed 8 bases from V and 6 bases from J, with 17 bases in between. CDR3 region: CASLGAGLGEQYF. CDR3 nucleotides: TGTGCCAGCCTAGGAGCGGGCCTAGGCGAGCAGTACTTC.

The chain joins TRBV18 to TRBJ2-7; D perhaps matches TRBD2 (6 bases). Per germline, CDR1 KGHSH and CDR2 LQKENI. The germline V and J ends were trimmed by 5 bases and 7 bases, with 15 bases remaining between them. The CDR3 consists of 13 residues. Here the CDR3 DNA reads TGTGCCAGCTCAAAAACAAACGCGGGGGAGCAGTACTTC. Translation: CASSKTNAGEQYF.

V usage is TRBV6-5 and J usage is TRBJ2-3; 7 bases match TRBD1. Germline V gene lookup returns CDR1 MNHEY and CDR2 SVGAGI. This CDR3 is 15 amino acids long. The J segment lost 4 bases and the V segment lost 5 bases, leaving 9 bases of the junction unmatched. As DNA, the CDR3 is TGTGCCAGCAGTCCGGGACAGTTTGGAGCAGATACGCAGTATTTT. Its protein product is CASSPGQFGADTQYF.

In this sample, this clone turned up once. The V call is TRBV6-6, the J call TRBJ2-1, with D unresolved. Germline values: CDR1 MNHNY, CDR2 SVGAGI (reference sequence). V dropped 3 bases and J dropped 7 bases, with 10 bases sitting between them. This CDR3 comprises 13 residues. The CDR3 DNA follows: TGTGCCAGCAGTTATTCCCCACGGAATGAGCAGTTCTTC. Protein: CASSYSPRNEQFF.

V is TRBV7-9 and J is TRBJ1-4; D possibly corresponds to TRBD1 (5 bases). The ends were cut back, 2 bases at V and 0 bases at J, with 10 bases in the middle. This CDR3 comprises 16 residues. CDR1 SEHNR and CDR2 FQNEAQ come from the germline V gene (reference sequence). CDR3 sequence: CASSLHGGATNEKLFF. CDR3 DNA: TGTGCCAGCAGCTTACATGGGGGTGCAACTAATGAAAAACTGTTTTTT.

J is TRBJ2-7 and V is TRBV27; D gene unclear. CDR1 is MNHEY and CDR2 is SMNVEV in the germline V gene (reference sequence). The CDR3 is 14 residues long. Trimming cost V 1 base and J 2 bases, with 9 bases left between them. CDR3 DNA: TGTGCCAGCAGTTTATTTTGGGGTACCTACGAGCAGTACTTC. The encoded protein is CASSLFWGTYEQYF.

V gene TRBV6-5 combines with J gene TRBJ2-7, with unresolved D. The CDR3 sequence is 16 residues long. CDR1 MNHEY and CDR2 SVGAGI come from the germline V gene. V was trimmed by 4 bases and J by 2 bases, leaving 18 bases between them. The CDR3 here is CASSSPSGPWPYEQYF. In DNA form, the CDR3 reads TGTGCCAGCAGTTCCCCCTCCGGACCTTGGCCCTACGAGCAGTACTTC.

The genes are TRBV7-9 and TRBJ1-1; D remains ambiguous. The germline CDR1 and CDR2 sequences are SEHNR and FQNEAQ (reference sequence). This CDR3 region has 14 residues. The V end lost 2 bases, the J end lost 11 bases, and 18 bases lay between the germline ends. This CDR3 reads CASSLSRAGLGAFF. In DNA, the CDR3 is TGTGCCAGCAGCTTATCGCGGGCCGGGCTTGGGGCTTTCTTT.

V usage is TRBV7-9 and J usage is TRBJ1-6; 7 nucleotides align to TRBD1. Germline lookup yields CDR1 SEHNR and CDR2 FQNEAQ (reference sequence). V was clipped by 4 bases and J by 10 bases; unmatched bases: 7. This CDR3 is 14 amino acids long. The CDR3: CASSSEGASSPLHF. CDR3 nucleotide sequence: TGTGCCAGCAGCTCGGAGGGGGCATCATCACCCCTCCACTTT. The whole variable domain, filled in from reference TRBV7-9 and TRBJ1-6, reads DTGVSQNPRHKITKRGQNVTFRCDPISEHNRLYWYRQTLGQGPEFLTYFQNEAQLEKSRLLSDRFSAERPKGSFSTLEIQRTEQGDSAMYLCASSSEGASSPLHFGNGTRLTVT.

This rearrangement joins TRBV2 to TRBJ1-6, with D perhaps matching TRBD1 (5 bases). Trimming pared 6 bases from V and 5 bases from J, leaving 11 bases between. This CDR3 is 14 amino acids long. CDR1 is SNHLY, CDR2 FYNNEI, per germline. The CDR3, as DNA: TGTGCCAGCAGCGTATTACAGGATAATTCACCCCTCCACTTT. Translated, it gives CASSVLQDNSPLHF.

This clone was counted only a few times. This chain connects TRBV5-6 to TRBJ2-3; weak D call: TRBD2 (5 bases). Germline CDR1 SGHDT, CDR2 YYEEEE. The V end lost 0 bases, the J end lost 3 bases, and 11 bases lay between the germline ends. This CDR3 has 15 residues. CDR3 DNA sequence: TGTGCCAGCAGCTTGGCACTAGACGGGACAGATACGCAGTATTTT. Residues: CASSLALDGTDTQYF.

This chain links TRBV2 with TRBJ1-5, with 8 bases identical to TRBD1. Germline trimming cut 0 bases from V and 2 bases from J; bases unmatched to any gene: 6. This CDR3 has 17 amino acids. CDR1 is SNHLY, CDR2 FYNNEI, per germline. This chain's CDR3 is CASSEALPGQGNQPQHF. In nucleotides, the CDR3 is TGTGCCAGCAGTGAAGCTTTACCGGGACAGGGCAATCAGCCCCAGCATTTT.

This chain links TRBV10-3 with TRBJ1-2, with 8 positions matching TRBD1. The CDR3 extends over 13 amino acids. V dropped 7 bases and J dropped 5; count of bases not matched to a gene: 6. Germline CDR1 reads ENHRY; CDR2 reads SYGVKD. The CDR3 is CAINGQGAYGYTF. CDR3 sequence (DNA): TGTGCCATCAATGGCCAGGGGGCTTATGGCTACACCTTC.

Here the CDR3 reads CASSSGDRGNEKLFF. Here the CDR3 DNA reads TGTGCCAGCAGCTCCGGGGACAGGGGTAATGAAAAACTGTTTTTT. The chain recombines TRBV11-2 with TRBJ1-4; 10 positions agree with TRBD1. Germline CDR1 reads SGHAT; CDR2 reads FQNNGV. With 4 bases clipped from V and 4 bases from J, the junction kept 3 bases outside the gene matches. The CDR3 has 15 residues.

The chain couples TRBV19 to TRBJ2-7; tentative D call: TRBD1 (5 bases). The CDR3 covers 13 residues. Germline-derived CDR1 and CDR2 are LNHDA and SQIVND (reference sequence). The V end was cut by 5 bases, the J end by 1 base, with 9 bases between. The CDR3 sequence is CASSEQGSYEQYF. Here the CDR3 DNA reads TGTGCCAGTAGTGAGCAGGGTTCCTACGAGCAGTACTTC.

This clone was counted only a few times. The chain carries TRBV5-6 and TRBJ1-4; D unclear. The CDR3 totals 16 residues. Trimming removed 3 bases from V and 0 bases from J, with 12 bases in between. Per the germline V gene, CDR1 is SGHDT and CDR2 is YYEEEE. CDR3 in amino acids: CASSSLVGATNEKLFF. As DNA, the CDR3 is TGTGCCAGCAGCTCCTTGGTCGGGGCAACTAATGAAAAACTGTTTTTT.

V and J are TRBV5-1 and TRBJ2-7; D perhaps matches TRBD1 (7 bases). Germline V gives CDR1 SGHRS, CDR2 YFSETQ. Between the trimmed V and J ends, which lost 3 bases and 0 bases, there was a span of 10 bases. CDR3 length equals 14 residues. The chain's CDR3 is CASSSGGFSYEQYF. For the CDR3, the DNA is TGCGCCAGCAGCTCAGGGGGGTTCTCCTACGAGCAGTACTTC.

This clone was observed a single time. This rearrangement joins TRBV6-1 to TRBJ2-7, with a possible D match to TRBD1 (7 bases). Trimming took off 6 bases at V and 1 base at J, with 13 bases between the two ends. The CDR3 covers 14 residues. CDR1 MNHNS and CDR2 SASEGT come from the germline V gene. DNA for the CDR3: TGTGCCAGCAGAAGCCAGGGGGGTTCCTACGAGCAGTACTTC. It is translated as CASRSQGGSYEQYF.

The chain joins TRBV28 to TRBJ2-7; 10 bases are a match to TRBD2. Germline CDR1 reads MDHEN; CDR2 reads SYDVKM. The CDR3 runs 18 residues. V was clipped by 3 bases and J by 9 bases; unmatched bases: 20. CDR3 in DNA: TGTGCCAGCAGTTTGATCAGCGGGAGGGCCCGGGGATCTGGTGGGCAGTACTTC. It codes for CASSLISGRARGSGGQYF.

The chain has TRBV5-1 and TRBJ2-1, with D perhaps being TRBD1 or TRBD2 (7 bases each). The CDR3 extends over 16 amino acids. Germline V gene sequence: CDR1 SGHRS, CDR2 YFSETQ. With 3 bases removed from V and 5 bases from J, the gap between germline ends came to 18 bases. The CDR3 loop is CASSSGWEGAHNEQFF. DNA for the CDR3: TGCGCCAGCAGCTCGGGGTGGGAGGGGGCCCACAATGAGCAGTTCTTC.